The present T cell receptor beta chain was sequenced within a study of a mutant IDH1 vaccine in newly diagnosed glioma. On the study more broadly: Commencement of vaccination occurred 4-6 weeks following radiotherapy alone, or concurrently with temozolomide cycles. Sex distribution of treated patients was about 62% male and 37.5% female; mean age was about 40 years. Every participant had undergone radiotherapy, temozolomide, or both before, and most underwent both. At week 35 came visit V12, and visit V13 followed at week 47.

This table comes from immunoSEQ multiplex PCR, and its TCRdb copy is limited to in-frame clones, with some not included. The sample gives about 27,000 clones, 70% to 90% of which show up once; 25% to 35% is in the top ten. This clone was counted a single time. Its target is not known. The CDR3 sequence is 14 residues long. V was clipped by 1 base and J by 8 bases, with 14 bases between them. Germline lookup yields CDR1 SGHVS and CDR2 FNYEAQ. Specified time point: week 35, safety follow-up. Doses comprised 300 ug of mutant IDH1 20-mer peptide each, plus topical imiquimod. The sequencing used PBMCs, collected from a glioma patient whose treatment included an IDH1 peptide vaccine. The receptor comes from a man aged 25 to 45 with glioma. V and J are TRBV7-6 and TRBJ1-2, with a weak D call TRBD1 (6 bases). CDR3 nucleotides: TGTGCCAGCAGCTTAGACAGGGAAGGGCGCGGCTACACCTTC. Protein product: CASSLDREGRGYTF.